The clone carrying this T cell receptor beta chain has a count of ten or more. This sample is drawn from a study of T cells after yellow fever vaccination. This CDR3 comprises 12 residues. Germline CDR1 LNHNV, CDR2 YYDKDF (reference sequence). V lost 0 bases and J lost 7, with 6 bases in between. TCRdb processed the 5' RACE reads anew with MiXCR; each CDR3 protein has one entry. The profile covers under 300,000 distinct CDR3 sequences, with 5.5% to 8.5% appearing a single time and more than 1% taken by the ten largest. The sequenced sample was CD4+ T cells sorted from PBMCs, obtained on the day of the yellow fever booster vaccination. The genes are TRBV15 and TRBJ1-1; D is undetermined. The TCR sequence derives from a man between 25 and 39 years old who received the YFV17D yellow fever vaccine. The CDR3, as DNA: TGTGCCACCAGCAGAGACCGTGGTGAAGCTTTCTTT. Translation: CATSRDRGEAFF.